Listed below are T cell receptor beta chains from one sample, sequenced in a study of cytomegalovirus exposure and HLA in healthy donors. Using immunoSEQ multiplex PCR, the repertoire was profiled, and TCRdb retains in-frame clones only, with some absent. The sample includes 250,000 to 400,000 clones, 88% seen only once; the top ten take around 0.88%. The sequencing sample was made of PBMCs. These receptors were taken from a man under 40 in good health and CMV-seronegative. Both conserved end residues are part of each CDR3. A D gene is named only where the DNA matches it firmly. Only some rows state a clone size, as once, few, many or a class for expanded clones.

TRBJ1-3 | once | - | TRBV6-5 | CASSYSGGTGNTIYF | TGTGCCAGCAGTTACTCGGGGGGGACTGGAAACACCATATATTTT
TRBJ1-4 | - | - | TRBV5-4 | CASSLDRNEKLFF | TGTGCCAGCAGCTTGGACAGAAATGAAAAACTGTTTTTT
TRBJ1-2 | - | - | TRBV7-9 | CASSLEQRSGYTF | TGTGCCAGCAGCTTAGAACAGAGAAGTGGCTACACCTTC
TRBJ1-6 | - | - | TRBV27 | CASMVWPTYNSPLHF | TGTGCCAGCATGGTTTGGCCCACCTATAATTCACCCCTCCACTTT
TRBJ1-6 | - | - | TRBV5-1 | CASSLVGPNNSPLHF | TGCGCCAGCAGCTTGGTGGGGCCCAATAATTCACCCCTCCACTTT
TRBJ1-6 | - | TRBD1 | TRBV7-9 | CASMDRAYNSPLHF | TGTGCCAGCATGGACAGGGCCTATAATTCACCCCTCCACTTT
TRBJ1-2 | - | - | TRBV6-5 | CASSYSNSRYTF | TGTGCCAGCAGTTACTCGAATAGTCGCTACACCTTC
TRBJ2-1 | - | - | TRBV5-4 | CASTETGGNEQFF | TGTGCCAGCACCGAGACAGGAGGTAATGAGCAGTTCTTC
TRBJ2-1 | few | TRBD2 | TRBV11-3 | CASSPGLARGNEQFF | TGTGCCAGCAGCCCAGGACTAGCGAGAGGCAATGAGCAGTTCTTC
TRBJ1-5 | - | - | TRBV5-6 | CASSFNQASPLGQPQHF | TGTGCCAGCAGCTTTAATCAGGCTTCACCATTGGGTCAGCCCCAGCATTTT
TRBJ2-5 | - | TRBD2 | TRBV6-5 | CASSYMTSHETQYF | TGTGCCAGCAGTTACATGACTAGCCACGAGACCCAGTACTTC
TRBJ1-1 | - | TRBD1 | TRBV9 | CASSVAPGTGVAFF | TGTGCCAGCAGCGTAGCCCCCGGGACAGGGGTTGCTTTCTTT
TRBJ2-1 | - | - | TRBV5-4 | CASSDSSYNEQFF | TGTGCCAGCAGCGATAGCTCCTACAATGAGCAGTTCTTC
TRBJ2-1 | - | - | TRBV9 | CASSVPVTNEQFF | TGTGCCAGCAGCGTCCCGGTCACCAATGAGCAGTTCTTC
TRBJ2-2 | - | TRBD1 | TRBV18 | CASSSDRETGELFF | TGTGCCAGCTCAAGCGACAGGGAAACCGGGGAGCTGTTTTTT
TRBJ2-7 | - | TRBD1 | TRBV7-9 | CASSTASGGSPYEQYF | TGTGCCAGCAGCACCGCATCAGGGGGCAGCCCCTACGAGCAGTACTTC